This T cell receptor (beta chain) was observed in a study of T cell clonality in common variable immunodeficiency. Study outcomes and limitations: Fewer deletions and N-nucleotide insertions were reportedly seen in common variable immunodeficiency TCR beta sequences. CVID subjects had higher TCRbeta clonality than healthy controls, most marked in about a third. Shared TCRbeta clones were fewer between CVID subjects than controls.

The protocol was immunoSEQ multiplex PCR, while the TCRdb copy is restricted to in-frame clones and leaves out a portion. The counts give about 19,000 clones, none of them seen only once; roughly 7% is held by the top ten. Per the germline V gene, CDR1 is SGHRS and CDR2 is YFSETQ. This CDR3 has 13 residues. This clone was found a few times. The antigen is undetermined. The read ends 3 residues before the CDR3 terminus; that terminus is restored from the germline J gene. The receptor was derived from a human donor with common variable immunodeficiency. V gene TRBV5-1 combines with J gene TRBJ1-2; the match to TRBD1 covers 7 bases. Specimen: peripheral blood mononuclear cells. CDR3 DNA (partial): TGCGCCAGCAGCCCCCGACAGGGCGAGGGC. It is translated as CASSPRQGEG. The full CDR3 sequence reads CASSPRQGEGYTF.